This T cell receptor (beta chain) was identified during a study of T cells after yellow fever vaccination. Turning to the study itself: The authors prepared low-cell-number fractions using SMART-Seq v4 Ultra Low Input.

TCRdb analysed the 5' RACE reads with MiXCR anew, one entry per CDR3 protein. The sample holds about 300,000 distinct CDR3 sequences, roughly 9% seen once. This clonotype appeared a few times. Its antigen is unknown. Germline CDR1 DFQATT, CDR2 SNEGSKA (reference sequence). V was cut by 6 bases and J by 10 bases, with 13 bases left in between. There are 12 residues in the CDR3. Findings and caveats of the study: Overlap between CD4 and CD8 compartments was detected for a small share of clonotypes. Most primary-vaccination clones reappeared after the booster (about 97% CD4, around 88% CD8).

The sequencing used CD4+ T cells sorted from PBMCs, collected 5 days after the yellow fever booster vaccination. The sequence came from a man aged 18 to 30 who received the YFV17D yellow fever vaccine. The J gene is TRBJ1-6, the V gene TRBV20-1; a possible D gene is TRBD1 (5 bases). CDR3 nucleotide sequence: TGCAGTGCACGGGACTTAGGGTCACCCCTCCACTTT. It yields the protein CSARDLGSPLHF.